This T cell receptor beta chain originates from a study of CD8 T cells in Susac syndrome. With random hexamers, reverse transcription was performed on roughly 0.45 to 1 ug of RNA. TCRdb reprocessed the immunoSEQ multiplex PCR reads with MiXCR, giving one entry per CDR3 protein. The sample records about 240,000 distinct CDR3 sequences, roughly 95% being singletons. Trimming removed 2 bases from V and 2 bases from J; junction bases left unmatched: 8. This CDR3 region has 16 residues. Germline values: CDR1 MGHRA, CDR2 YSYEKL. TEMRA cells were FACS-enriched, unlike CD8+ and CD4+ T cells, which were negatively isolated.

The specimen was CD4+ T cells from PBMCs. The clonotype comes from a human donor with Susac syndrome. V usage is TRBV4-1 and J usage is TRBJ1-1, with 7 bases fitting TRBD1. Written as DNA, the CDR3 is TGCGCCAGCAGCCAACTTAGGGACAGAATAAACACTGAAGCTTTCTTT. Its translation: CASSQLRDRINTEAFF.